This T cell receptor beta chain is from a study of metastatic and nonmetastatic thyroid tumors. Study in general: Repertoires were compared across blood and tumor or nodule tissue from malignant and benign thyroid patients.

Germline CDR1 and CDR2: GTSNPN and SVGIG (reference sequence). CDR3 length: 16 residues. V lost 2 bases to trimming and J lost 4 bases; unmatched junction nucleotides: 7. With MiXCR, TCRdb called clones anew from the PCR reads. The sample has 20,000 to 30,000 clones, 15% seen once; the top ten hold approximately 3.6%. Thyroid surgery was preceded by no treatment in any patient. This clone was detected ten times or more. What was sequenced was blood. The V gene is TRBV30, the J gene TRBJ1-6, with 8 positions matching TRBD1. This TCR was recovered from a female donor with papillary thyroid cancer or a benign thyroid nodule (not recorded which). Some clones in this sample may be carry-over from other donors' samples. DNA of the CDR3: TGTGCCTGGAGTAAATTGGGACAGGAGTATAATTCACCCCTCCACTTT. Protein product: CAWSKLGQEYNSPLHF. The variable domain in full, completed from reference TRBV30 and TRBJ1-6, reads SQTIHQWPATLVQPVGSPLSLECTVEGTSNPNLYWYRQAAGRGLQLLFYSVGIGQISSEVPQNLSASRPQDRQFILSSKKLLLSDSGFYLCAWSKLGQEYNSPLHFGNGTRLTVT.